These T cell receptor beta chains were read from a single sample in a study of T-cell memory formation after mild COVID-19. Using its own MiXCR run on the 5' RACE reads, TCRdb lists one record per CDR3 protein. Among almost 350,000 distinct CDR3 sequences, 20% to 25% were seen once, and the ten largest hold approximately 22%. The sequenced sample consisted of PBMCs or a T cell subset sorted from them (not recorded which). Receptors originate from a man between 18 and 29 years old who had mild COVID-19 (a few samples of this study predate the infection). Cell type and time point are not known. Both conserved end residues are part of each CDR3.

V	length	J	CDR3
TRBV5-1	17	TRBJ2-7	CASSLVSSSHPSYEQYF
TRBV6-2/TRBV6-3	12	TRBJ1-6	CASSYSNSPLHF
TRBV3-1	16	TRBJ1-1	CASSPREGYGNTEAFF
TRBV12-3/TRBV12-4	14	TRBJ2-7	CASSSGTGGYEQYF
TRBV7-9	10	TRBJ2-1	CASSMSEQFF
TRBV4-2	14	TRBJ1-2	CASSQATQVYGYTF
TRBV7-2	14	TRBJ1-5	CASSQNSGGQPQHF
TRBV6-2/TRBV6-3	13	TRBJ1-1	CASSYSPSTEAFF
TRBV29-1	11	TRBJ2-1	CSSGRGNEQFF
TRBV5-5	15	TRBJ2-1	CASSLRAESYNEQFF
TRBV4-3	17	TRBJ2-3	CASSQEGQGVTTDTQYF
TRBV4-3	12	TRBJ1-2	CASSQRLGGYTF
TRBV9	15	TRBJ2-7	CASSVGRTSGYEQYF
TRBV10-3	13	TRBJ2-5	CAISAPTLETQYF
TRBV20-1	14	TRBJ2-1	CSARGTPPRDEQFF
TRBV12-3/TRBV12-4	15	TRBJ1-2	CASSDSGVAGYGYTF
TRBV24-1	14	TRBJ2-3	CATSATGFTDTQYF
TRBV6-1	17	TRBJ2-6	CASNPPTGLYGANVLTF
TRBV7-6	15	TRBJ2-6	CASSYANSGANVLTF
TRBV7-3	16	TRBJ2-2	CASRRLAGGRTGELFF
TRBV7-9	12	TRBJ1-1	CASSLGFTEAFF
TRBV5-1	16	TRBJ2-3	CASSRSGPGFADTQYF
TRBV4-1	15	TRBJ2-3	CASSQGQGAKDTQYF
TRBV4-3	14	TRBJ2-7	CASSQATGRYEQYF
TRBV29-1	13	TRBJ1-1	CSAADSPNTEAFF
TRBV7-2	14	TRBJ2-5	CASSSTSGGYHQYF
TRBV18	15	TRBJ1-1	CASSPNVNRATEAFF
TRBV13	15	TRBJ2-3	CASSARTGGTDTQYF
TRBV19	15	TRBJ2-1	CATRSSLAPGSEQFF
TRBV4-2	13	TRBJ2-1	CASSRDLPGEQFF
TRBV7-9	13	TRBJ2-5	CASSPQPRETQYF
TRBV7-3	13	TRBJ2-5	CASSAPGTVTQYF
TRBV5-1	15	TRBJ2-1	CASSLAERGRDEQFF
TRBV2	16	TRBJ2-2	CASSETRDRSTGELFF
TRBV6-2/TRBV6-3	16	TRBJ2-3	CASSYLTSGGTDTQYF
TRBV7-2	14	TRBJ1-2	CASSWTDQNYGYTF
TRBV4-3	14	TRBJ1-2	CASSQDTVLYGYTF
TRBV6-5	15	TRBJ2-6	CASSYDSSGANVLTF
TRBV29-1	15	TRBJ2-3	CSVEEQGAVLDTQYF
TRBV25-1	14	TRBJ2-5	CASRSDRGLETQYF
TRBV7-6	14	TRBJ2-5	CASSLGTGWETQYF
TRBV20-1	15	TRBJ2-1	CSARVGWRGENEQFF
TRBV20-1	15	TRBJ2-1	CSARLAADSYNEQFF
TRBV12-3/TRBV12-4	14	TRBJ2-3	CASSSRGGFDTQYF
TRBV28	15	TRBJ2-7	CASSSAGTGAYEQYF
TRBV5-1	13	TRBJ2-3	CASSLERGDTQYF
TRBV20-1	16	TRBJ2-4	CSARDVWGGAGNIQYF
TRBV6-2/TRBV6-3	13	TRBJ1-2	CASNTGRFRGYTF
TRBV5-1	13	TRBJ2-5	CASTPGQGETQYF
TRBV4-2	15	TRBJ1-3	CASSQGELSGNTIYF
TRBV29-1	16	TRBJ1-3	CSVEDSIQHSGNTIYF
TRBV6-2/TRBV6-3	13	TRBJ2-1	CASNPTGWGEQFF
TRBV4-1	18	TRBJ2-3	CASSQDGVAGGYTDTQYF
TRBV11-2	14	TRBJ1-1	CASSESHGLAEAFF
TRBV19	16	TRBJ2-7	CASSIAWGQFSYEQYF